This is a list of T cell receptor beta chains from one sample in a study of blood T cell repertoires in COVID-19. The assay was immunoSEQ multiplex PCR, and TCRdb's table has in-frame clones only and misses some. The sample lists about 160,000 clones; less than 90% were seen once. Input material: PBMCs or T cells enriched from blood (not recorded which). These receptors all stem from a woman between 45 and 65 years old who had recovered from COVID-19. Both conserved end residues are part of each CDR3. The order of the fields is clone size, D gene, J gene, V gene, CDR3 protein, CDR3 DNA. A D gene is named only where the DNA matches it firmly. Not all rows give a size; the values are once, few, many and, for expanded clones, a class.

clone_size: few
d_call: -
j_call: TRBJ2-5
v_call: TRBV7-2
cdr3_aa: CASGMRGVETQYF
cdr3_nt: TGTGCCAGCGGGATGCGGGGCGTGGAGACCCAGTACTTC

clone_size: -
d_call: -
j_call: TRBJ2-7
v_call: TRBV10-3
cdr3_aa: CAVRGENEQYF
cdr3_nt: TGTGCCGTCCGAGGAGAAAACGAGCAGTACTTC

clone_size: -
d_call: TRBD1
j_call: TRBJ2-3
v_call: TRBV27
cdr3_aa: CASSYGQGSDTQYF
cdr3_nt: TGTGCCAGCAGTTACGGACAGGGGTCAGATACGCAGTATTTT

clone_size: -
d_call: -
j_call: TRBJ2-7
v_call: TRBV7-3
cdr3_aa: CASSLGQGLAYEQYF
cdr3_nt: TGTGCCAGCAGCTTAGGGCAGGGTCTAGCCTACGAGCAGTACTTC

clone_size: -
d_call: TRBD1
j_call: TRBJ1-1
v_call: TRBV18
cdr3_aa: CASSPGTVGLNTEAFF
cdr3_nt: TGTGCCAGCTCACCCGGGACAGTGGGCCTTAACACTGAAGCTTTCTTT

clone_size: -
d_call: -
j_call: TRBJ2-7
v_call: TRBV10-3
cdr3_aa: CAISESSYEQYF
cdr3_nt: TGTGCCATCAGTGAGTCGAGCTACGAGCAGTACTTC

clone_size: -
d_call: TRBD2
j_call: TRBJ2-1
v_call: TRBV7-3
cdr3_aa: CASSPTGTSGYNEQFF
cdr3_nt: TGTGCCAGCAGCCCGACCGGGACTAGCGGGTACAATGAGCAGTTCTTC

clone_size: -
d_call: TRBD1
j_call: TRBJ1-4
v_call: TRBV2
cdr3_aa: CASSVPGTVNEKLFF
cdr3_nt: TGTGCCAGCAGTGTGCCCGGGACAGTTAATGAAAAACTGTTTTTT

clone_size: -
d_call: TRBD2
j_call: TRBJ2-1
v_call: TRBV6-5
cdr3_aa: CASSYSSGVSNEQFF
cdr3_nt: TGTGCCAGCAGTTACTCCAGCGGGGTGTCCAATGAGCAGTTCTTC

clone_size: -
d_call: -
j_call: TRBJ2-3
v_call: TRBV6-1
cdr3_aa: CASSEIALPGSVTDTQYF
cdr3_nt: TGTGCCAGCAGTGAAATCGCTCTGCCGGGGTCGGTCACAGATACGCAGTATTTT

clone_size: -
d_call: TRBD1
j_call: TRBJ2-3
v_call: TRBV28
cdr3_aa: CAIEGQGANTQYF
cdr3_nt: TGTGCCATCGAAGGACAGGGGGCTAATACGCAGTATTTT

clone_size: -
d_call: TRBD1
j_call: TRBJ1-4
v_call: TRBV29-1
cdr3_aa: CSAGAQGKKLFF
cdr3_nt: TGCAGCGCCGGGGCACAGGGGAAAAAACTGTTTTTT

clone_size: -
d_call: -
j_call: TRBJ1-5
v_call: TRBV19
cdr3_aa: CASTLSGTFLNQPQHF
cdr3_nt: TGTGCCAGTACTCTAAGCGGGACATTCTTGAATCAGCCCCAGCATTTT

clone_size: -
d_call: -
j_call: TRBJ2-3
v_call: TRBV15
cdr3_aa: CATSGTLGTTDTQYF
cdr3_nt: TGTGCCACCAGCGGGACACTGGGGACCACAGATACGCAGTATTTT

clone_size: -
d_call: -
j_call: TRBJ1-5
v_call: TRBV28
cdr3_aa: CASSFSTGRNQPQHF
cdr3_nt: TGTGCCAGCAGTTTCTCCACTGGGCGCAATCAGCCCCAGCATTTT

clone_size: -
d_call: TRBD2
j_call: TRBJ2-3
v_call: TRBV11-3
cdr3_aa: CASSWGLAGTDTQYF
cdr3_nt: TGTGCCAGCAGCTGGGGACTAGCGGGCACAGATACGCAGTATTTT

clone_size: -
d_call: -
j_call: TRBJ2-7
v_call: TRBV18
cdr3_aa: CASSPWSGYEQYF
cdr3_nt: TGTGCCAGCTCACCCTGGAGCGGCTACGAGCAGTACTTC

clone_size: -
d_call: -
j_call: TRBJ2-5
v_call: TRBV5-4
cdr3_aa: CASSLARFSETQYF
cdr3_nt: TGTGCCAGCAGCCTGGCCCGGTTTTCGGAGACCCAGTACTTC

clone_size: -
d_call: -
j_call: TRBJ1-3
v_call: TRBV5-6
cdr3_aa: CASSLLGGLSGNTIYF
cdr3_nt: TGTGCCAGCAGCTTGCTAGGGGGTTTGTCTGGAAACACCATATATTTT

clone_size: -
d_call: -
j_call: TRBJ1-1
v_call: TRBV4-3
cdr3_aa: CASSPPWGGAFF
cdr3_nt: TGCGCCAGCAGCCCCCCTTGGGGGGGAGCTTTCTTT

clone_size: -
d_call: -
j_call: TRBJ1-1
v_call: TRBV19
cdr3_aa: CASSIGVKEAFF
cdr3_nt: TGTGCCAGTAGTATCGGTGTAAAGGAAGCTTTCTTT

clone_size: few
d_call: TRBD1
j_call: TRBJ2-1
v_call: TRBV6-5
cdr3_aa: CASRTTGGPQFF
cdr3_nt: TGTGCCAGCAGGACAACAGGGGGCCCTCAGTTCTTC

clone_size: -
d_call: -
j_call: TRBJ2-7
v_call: TRBV9
cdr3_aa: CASSPKIPSTSYEQYF
cdr3_nt: TGTGCCAGCAGCCCCAAGATCCCCTCGACTAGCTACGAGCAGTACTTC

clone_size: -
d_call: -
j_call: TRBJ2-5
v_call: TRBV28
cdr3_aa: CASSYYRAPVDF
cdr3_nt: TGTGCCAGCAGTTACTACAGGGCCCCAGTGGACTTC

clone_size: -
d_call: -
j_call: TRBJ1-5
v_call: TRBV18
cdr3_aa: CASSPSSGNGWQPQHF
cdr3_nt: TGTGCCAGCTCACCATCTTCAGGGAATGGGTGGCAGCCCCAGCATTTT

clone_size: -
d_call: -
j_call: TRBJ2-1
v_call: TRBV1
cdr3_aa: CTSSQEREWVNEQFF
cdr3_nt: TGCACCAGCAGCCAAGAACGGGAGTGGGTCAATGAGCAGTTCTTC

clone_size: -
d_call: -
j_call: TRBJ2-5
v_call: TRBV14
cdr3_aa: CASSQLTVQETQYF
cdr3_nt: TGTGCCAGCAGCCAACTTACGGTCCAAGAGACCCAGTACTTC

clone_size: -
d_call: -
j_call: TRBJ1-2
v_call: TRBV2
cdr3_aa: CASRPLARSGYTF
cdr3_nt: TGTGCCAGCAGGCCCTTGGCAAGGAGTGGCTACACCTTC

clone_size: -
d_call: TRBD2
j_call: TRBJ2-1
v_call: TRBV27
cdr3_aa: CASTSKVLRSGTSGSGEQFF
cdr3_nt: TGTGCCAGCACCAGTAAAGTCTTACGATCCGGGACTAGCGGGAGCGGTGAGCAGTTCTTC

clone_size: -
d_call: -
j_call: TRBJ1-1
v_call: TRBV6-5
cdr3_aa: CASSYGRVGTEAFF
cdr3_nt: TGTGCCAGCAGTTACGGCAGGGTCGGGACTGAAGCTTTCTTT

clone_size: -
d_call: TRBD2
j_call: TRBJ2-1
v_call: TRBV25-1
cdr3_aa: CAHQSGREPKTYNEQFF
cdr3_nt: TGTGCCCACCAGAGCGGGAGGGAACCGAAAACCTACAATGAGCAGTTCTTC

clone_size: once
d_call: -
j_call: TRBJ2-2
v_call: TRBV28
cdr3_aa: CASYRGGANTGELFF
cdr3_nt: TGTGCCAGCTACAGGGGCGGGGCGAACACCGGGGAGCTGTTTTTT

clone_size: -
d_call: -
j_call: TRBJ2-6
v_call: TRBV11-3
cdr3_aa: CASLPSSGANVLTF
cdr3_nt: TGTGCCAGCCTCCCGAGCTCTGGGGCCAACGTCCTGACTTTC

clone_size: once
d_call: TRBD2
j_call: TRBJ2-7
v_call: TRBV4-2
cdr3_aa: CASSQHLDRRSGSYEQYF
cdr3_nt: TGTGCCAGCAGCCAACATTTGGACAGGCGTAGCGGGAGTTACGAGCAGTACTTC

clone_size: -
d_call: TRBD2
j_call: TRBJ2-1
v_call: TRBV5-1
cdr3_aa: CASSLGTSGRGNNEQFF
cdr3_nt: TGCGCCAGCAGCTTGGGGACTAGCGGGAGGGGCAACAATGAGCAGTTCTTC

clone_size: once
d_call: -
j_call: TRBJ1-3
v_call: TRBV7-9
cdr3_aa: CAWTGTSGNTIYF
cdr3_nt: TGTGCCTGGACCGGGACATCTGGAAACACCATATATTTT

clone_size: -
d_call: -
j_call: TRBJ2-3
v_call: TRBV29-1
cdr3_aa: CSVHANTDTQYF
cdr3_nt: TGCAGCGTCCATGCTAACACAGATACGCAGTATTTT

clone_size: -
d_call: TRBD1
j_call: TRBJ1-4
v_call: TRBV19
cdr3_aa: CASSTTGNNEKLFF
cdr3_nt: TGTGCCAGTAGCACGACAGGGAATAATGAAAAACTGTTTTTT

clone_size: -
d_call: TRBD1
j_call: TRBJ1-5
v_call: TRBV7-9
cdr3_aa: CASSLAISGQGIYNQPQHF
cdr3_nt: TGTGCCAGCAGCTTAGCCATTAGCGGACAGGGAATATACAATCAGCCCCAGCATTTT

clone_size: -
d_call: TRBD2
j_call: TRBJ2-1
v_call: TRBV28
cdr3_aa: CASRSMAQAGGWNEQFF
cdr3_nt: TGTGCCAGCAGATCTATGGCCCAAGCGGGAGGTTGGAATGAGCAGTTCTTC

clone_size: -
d_call: -
j_call: TRBJ2-2
v_call: TRBV3-1/TRBV3-2
cdr3_aa: CASSQATYTGELFF
cdr3_nt: TGTGCCAGCAGCCAAGCTACGTACACCGGGGAGCTGTTTTTT

clone_size: -
d_call: -
j_call: TRBJ2-5
v_call: TRBV5-6
cdr3_aa: CASSSGLVETQYF
cdr3_nt: TGTGCCAGCAGCTCCGGACTCGTGGAGACCCAGTACTTC

clone_size: once
d_call: -
j_call: TRBJ1-5
v_call: TRBV11-2
cdr3_aa: CASIRGADQPQHF
cdr3_nt: TGTGCCAGCATCCGGGGGGCAGATCAGCCCCAGCATTTT

clone_size: -
d_call: -
j_call: TRBJ2-2
v_call: TRBV5-1
cdr3_aa: CASTLTGELFF
cdr3_nt: TGCGCCAGCACGTTAACCGGGGAGCTGTTTTTT

clone_size: -
d_call: -
j_call: TRBJ1-1
v_call: TRBV29-1
cdr3_aa: CSVVQGWQYTEAFF
cdr3_nt: TGCAGCGTTGTCCAGGGGTGGCAGTACACTGAAGCTTTCTTT

clone_size: -
d_call: TRBD2
j_call: TRBJ2-1
v_call: TRBV6-5
cdr3_aa: CASSYSGTRANEQFF
cdr3_nt: TGTGCCAGCAGTTACTCCGGGACTAGAGCTAACGAGCAGTTCTTC

clone_size: -
d_call: -
j_call: TRBJ2-3
v_call: TRBV19
cdr3_aa: CASTRGAGEDTQYF
cdr3_nt: TGTGCCAGTACCCGGGGGGCCGGGGAAGATACGCAGTATTTT

clone_size: -
d_call: -
j_call: TRBJ2-7
v_call: TRBV11-2
cdr3_aa: CASSFTGYEQYF
cdr3_nt: TGTGCCAGCAGCTTTACAGGGTACGAGCAGTACTTC

clone_size: once
d_call: -
j_call: TRBJ2-7
v_call: TRBV7-2
cdr3_aa: CASSLTGVDSYEQYF
cdr3_nt: TGTGCCAGCAGCTTAACGGGGGTAGACTCCTACGAGCAGTACTTC